The next 26 T cell receptor beta chains were all read from a single sample in a study of blood T cell repertoires in COVID-19. Clones were sequenced by immunoSEQ multiplex PCR, and TCRdb holds only the in-frame ones, with some missing. The table includes more than 200,000 clones, 80% to 90% detected once. What was sequenced was PBMCs or T cells enriched from blood (not recorded which). The receptor set was obtained from a man aged 30-40 years in a cohort exposed to, infected with or recovered from COVID-19 (not recorded which).

The chain links TRBV6-5 to TRBJ2-5; 7 bases match TRBD2. The germline CDR1 and CDR2 sequences are MNHEY and SVGAGI. V lost 11 bases to trimming and J lost 5 bases; unmatched junction nucleotides: 11. This CDR3 contains 13 residues. The CDR3 region is CADSSGRGETQYF. For the CDR3, the DNA is TGTGCCGACTCTAGCGGTCGGGGTGAGACCCAGTACTTC.

The chain recombines TRBV6-5 with TRBJ2-7; the D gene is possibly TRBD2 (5 bases). The germline V gene has CDR1 MNHEY and CDR2 SVGAGI. Trimming stripped 5 bases from V and 5 bases from J, with 13 bases between. The CDR3 is 13 amino acids. The CDR3 sequence is CASSRGGSDEQYF. Here the CDR3 DNA reads TGTGCCAGCAGTCGCGGAGGCAGCGACGAGCAGTACTTC.

The rearrangement links TRBV5-1 to TRBJ1-4; 11 nucleotides line up with TRBD1. CDR3 length: 17 residues. V was clipped by 2 bases and J by 0 bases; unmatched bases: 3. CDR1 and CDR2 from the germline V gene are SGHRS and YFSETQ. The CDR3 DNA follows: TGCGCCAGCAGCTTCGGGGGACAGGGGGCAACTAATGAAAAACTGTTTTTT. It is translated as CASSFGGQGATNEKLFF. Together with reference TRBV5-1 and TRBJ1-4, the CDR3 gives the full variable domain: KAGVTQTPRYLIKTRGQQVTLSCSPISGHRSVSWYQQTPGQGLQFLFEYFSETQRNKGNFPGRFSGRQFSNSRSEMNVSTLELGDSALYLCASSFGGQGATNEKLFFGSGTQLSVL.

This chain joins TRBV6-5 and TRBJ2-2; tentatively, D is TRBD2 (6 bases). The CDR3 runs 11 residues. The germline V gene has CDR1 MNHEY and CDR2 SVGAGI. Trimming pared 8 bases from V and 6 bases from J, leaving 7 bases between. CDR3: CASRESGELFF. The CDR3 nucleotides are TGTGCCAGCCGGGAGTCCGGGGAGCTGTTTTTT.

The gene calls are TRBV28 and TRBJ2-7; 10 bases agree with TRBD1. This CDR3 contains 15 residues. Germline V gene data show CDR1 as MDHEN and CDR2 as SYDVKM. The ends lost 8 bases at V and 4 bases at J; junction bases unmatched: 11. CDR3 residues: CASGARGTGVYEQYF. As DNA, the CDR3 is TGTGCCAGCGGGGCTAGAGGGACAGGGGTATACGAGCAGTACTTC.

This sequence joins TRBV28 and TRBJ2-2; tentatively, D is TRBD1 (6 bases). Deletions cut 3 bases from V and 0 bases from J, with 14 bases between. Germline assignment: CDR1 MDHEN and CDR2 SYDVKM. The CDR3 spans 17 residues. The CDR3 reads CASSLTGAHANTGELFF. CDR3 bases: TGTGCCAGCAGTTTGACAGGTGCGCACGCGAACACCGGGGAGCTGTTTTTT.

This chain links TRBV1 with TRBJ1-2; the table's D call TRBD1 went unverified against the DNA. TRBV1 is given as a pseudogene. This CDR3 is 19 amino acids long. This chain's CDR3 is CTSSQTGQGFLLAPYGYTF. CDR3 nucleotide sequence: TGCACCAGCAGCCAAACTGGACAGGGCTTCCTCTTGGCCCCCTATGGCTACACCTTC.

The chain links TRBV7-5 to TRBJ2-4; no DNA check was done on the table's D call, TRBD1. TRBV7-5 is reported as a pseudogene. The CDR3 contains 19 residues. CDR3 nucleotides: TGTGCCAGAAGCCGACGGACAGGGAATTTTTGTGCAGCCAAAAACATTCAGTACTTC. It specifies CARSRRTGNFCAAKNIQYF.

The V call is TRBV18, the J call TRBJ1-6, with a possible D match to TRBD1 (5 bases). The V gene lost 5 bases and the J gene lost 7 bases, with 12 bases spanning the gap. The CDR3 spans 14 residues. CDR1 is KGHSH, CDR2 LQKENI, per germline. Here the CDR3 DNA reads TGTGCCAGCTCAAGCGACAGAAAGAATTCACCCCTCCACTTT. This translates into CASSSDRKNSPLHF. Together with reference TRBV18 and TRBJ1-6, the CDR3 gives the full variable domain: NAGVMQNPRHLVRRRGQEARLRCSPMKGHSHVYWYRQLPEEGLKFMVYLQKENIIDESGMPKERFSAEFPKEGPSILRIQQVVRGDSAAYFCASSSDRKNSPLHFGNGTRLTVT.

The rearrangement uses TRBV7-8 and TRBJ1-1; D remains unclear. Germline CDR1 and CDR2: SGHVS and FQNEAQ. Deletions cut 5 bases from V and 0 bases from J, with 4 bases between. This CDR3 comprises 12 residues. CDR3 amino acids: CASSPMNTEAFF. CDR3 DNA: TGTGCCAGCAGCCCCATGAACACTGAAGCTTTCTTT.

This clone was seen only once. The genes are TRBV4-1 and TRBJ2-5; 8 nucleotides agree with TRBD2. V dropped 0 bases and J dropped 3; count of bases not matched to a gene: 9. The CDR3 is made up of 17 amino acids. Germline loops: CDR1 MGHRA, CDR2 YSYEKL. The CDR3 region is CASSQDIGAGVKETQYF. The DNA of the CDR3 is TGCGCCAGCAGCCAAGATATCGGAGCGGGAGTTAAAGAGACCCAGTACTTC.

The rearrangement links TRBV7-9 to TRBJ2-1; 10 nucleotides agree with TRBD2. Germline V CDR1 and CDR2: SEHNR, FQNEAQ (reference sequence). The CDR3 totals 17 residues. Trimming removed 0 bases from V and 4 bases from J; junction bases left unmatched: 6. This CDR3 is CASSLATSSGGYNEQFF. The CDR3 DNA follows: TGTGCCAGCAGCTTAGCGACCTCTAGCGGGGGTTACAATGAGCAGTTCTTC.

This clone was recorded only once. The V gene is TRBV11-2, the J gene TRBJ1-6; 7 bases map to TRBD1. Germline lookup yields CDR1 SGHAT and CDR2 FQNNGV. J gave up 3 bases and V 6 bases, and 5 bases lay outside the gene matches. This CDR3 comprises 15 residues. CDR3 DNA: TGTGCCAGCAGTGGACAGGCCTTCTATAATTCACCCCTCCACTTT. This translates into CASSGQAFYNSPLHF.

The gene calls are TRBV7-9 and TRBJ1-2; no definite D call. Germline V gene lookup returns CDR1 SEHNR and CDR2 FQNEAQ (reference sequence). Trimming took 5 bases from V and 7 from J, leaving 14 bases between them. The CDR3 runs to 13 residues. The CDR3 is CASSAHSRGGYTF. CDR3 sequence (DNA): TGTGCCAGCAGCGCACATTCGCGGGGTGGCTACACCTTC.

The J gene is TRBJ2-7, the V gene TRBV6-2 or TRBV6-3; the D gene is possibly TRBD1 (6 bases). CDR3 length equals 18 residues. CDR1 is MNHEY, CDR2 SVGEGT, per germline. Trimming stripped 5 bases from V and 4 bases from J, with 27 bases between. The CDR3: CASSTYGQPSGIPYEQYF. CDR3 bases: TGTGCCAGCAGTACCTATGGACAGCCGAGTGGGATCCCTTACGAGCAGTACTTC.

This chain links TRBV11-2 with TRBJ1-3; a weak D match, TRBD1 (5 bases). Germline assignment: CDR1 SGHAT and CDR2 FQNNGV. CDR3 length equals 15 residues. V was shortened by 2 bases and J by 0 bases, with 8 bases between the two germline ends. As DNA, the CDR3 is TGTGCCAGCAGCTTAATGACAGACTCTGGAAACACCATATATTTT. This codes for CASSLMTDSGNTIYF.

The rearrangement links TRBV29-1 to TRBJ1-2; D is uncertain. CDR1 is SQVTM, CDR2 ANQGSEA, per germline. CDR3 length: 13 amino acids. Trimming took off 3 bases at V and 4 bases at J, with 12 bases between the two ends. The CDR3 spells CSVETLSGYGYTF. The CDR3, as DNA: TGCAGCGTTGAGACCCTCTCGGGCTATGGCTACACCTTC.

About this clone itself: The same CDR3 arises from other DNA sequences in this sample as well. V and J are TRBV27 and TRBJ1-1, with 10 bases aligning to TRBD1. The CDR3 sequence is 15 residues long. J gave up 1 base and V 2 bases, and 1 base lay outside the gene matches. CDR1 is MNHEY, CDR2 SMNVEV, per germline (reference sequence). This CDR3 is CASSLGTGANTEAFF. CDR3 DNA: TGTGCCAGCAGTTTAGGGACAGGGGCGAACACTGAAGCTTTCTTT.

The chain has TRBV9 and TRBJ1-6, with 9 bases identical to TRBD1. CDR3 size: 15 residues. CDR1 and CDR2 (germline): SGDLS, YYNGEE. Trimming removed 2 bases from V and 7 bases from J; junction bases left unmatched: 4. DNA for the CDR3: TGTGCCAGCAGCGTTACCGGGACAGGGAATTCACCCCTCCACTTT. It encodes CASSVTGTGNSPLHF.

The V and J genes are TRBV7-8 and TRBJ1-4, with D perhaps matching TRBD1 (6 bases). V was pared by 4 bases and J by 2 bases, with 23 bases between. The CDR3 loop spans 19 amino acids. Germline CDR1 reads SGHVS; CDR2 reads FQNEAQ. The CDR3 nucleotides are TGTGCCAGCAGCTCACATTATCAGGACAGCTCCTATACTAATGAAAAACTGTTTTTT. It codes for CASSSHYQDSSYTNEKLFF.

The rearrangement joins TRBV7-3 to TRBJ2-2, with a possible D match to TRBD1 (5 bases). V gave up 0 bases and J gave up 5 bases, with 10 bases separating them. This CDR3 has 15 residues. The germline CDR1 and CDR2 sequences are SGHTA and FQGTGA. CDR3 sequence (DNA): TGTGCCAGCAGCTTAACCCCACAGGTTACCGGGGAGCTGTTTTTT. Its translation: CASSLTPQVTGELFF. Complete variable domain (other parts from reference TRBV7-3 and TRBJ2-2): GAGVSQTPSNKVTEKGKYVELRCDPISGHTALYWYRQSLGQGPEFLIYFQGTGAADDSGLPNDRFFAVRPEGSVSTLKIQRTERGDSAVYLCASSLTPQVTGELFFGEGSRLTVL.

This clone appeared once. The V call is TRBV28, the J call TRBJ1-3, with TRBD1 as a possible D gene (5 bases). Germline V gene sequence: CDR1 MDHEN, CDR2 SYDVKM. Trimming pared 6 bases from V and 7 bases from J, leaving 25 bases between. The CDR3 is 17 residues long. The CDR3 is CASSPPGGGRGGNTIYF. The CDR3 DNA follows: TGTGCCAGCAGCCCCCCGGGGGGAGGGAGAGGCGGTAACACCATATATTTT.

The J gene is TRBJ1-1, the V gene TRBV28, with D perhaps matching TRBD1 (6 bases). V was clipped by 6 bases and J by 4 bases, with 15 bases between them. Germline CDR1 and CDR2: MDHEN and SYDVKM. This CDR3 is built from 14 residues. The CDR3 region is CASRGTLQGTEAFF. For the CDR3, the DNA is TGTGCCAGCAGGGGGACACTCCAGGGCACTGAAGCTTTCTTT.

The chain employs TRBV19 and TRBJ2-3; 8 bases fit TRBD2. The V segment lost 5 bases and the J segment 4 bases; nucleotides outside the gene matches: 8. The CDR3 consists of 15 residues. CDR1 is LNHDA and CDR2 is SQIVND in the germline V gene (reference sequence). In nucleotides, the CDR3 is TGTGCCAGTAGTTCACCCGGGAGGGCCCCAGATACGCAGTATTTT. Amino acid sequence: CASSSPGRAPDTQYF.

The chain joins TRBV27 to TRBJ2-7; D perhaps matches TRBD1 (5 bases). The CDR3 has 16 residues. Trimming took 5 bases from V and 4 from J, leaving 21 bases between them. Germline CDR1 MNHEY, CDR2 SMNVEV (reference sequence). This chain's CDR3 is CASSPILGVERYEQYF. As DNA, the CDR3 is TGTGCCAGCAGTCCTATATTAGGGGTGGAGAGGTACGAGCAGTACTTC.

The rearrangement links TRBV4-1 to TRBJ2-5; TRBD2 aligns across 7 bases. This CDR3 is 16 amino acids long. The germline CDR1 and CDR2 sequences are MGHRA and YSYEKL. V was pared by 4 bases and J by 0 bases, with 8 bases of the junction left unmatched. CDR3 DNA sequence: TGCGCCAGCAGCCCCCTAGGCAGCGGGAACCAAGAGACCCAGTACTTC. It codes for CASSPLGSGNQETQYF.